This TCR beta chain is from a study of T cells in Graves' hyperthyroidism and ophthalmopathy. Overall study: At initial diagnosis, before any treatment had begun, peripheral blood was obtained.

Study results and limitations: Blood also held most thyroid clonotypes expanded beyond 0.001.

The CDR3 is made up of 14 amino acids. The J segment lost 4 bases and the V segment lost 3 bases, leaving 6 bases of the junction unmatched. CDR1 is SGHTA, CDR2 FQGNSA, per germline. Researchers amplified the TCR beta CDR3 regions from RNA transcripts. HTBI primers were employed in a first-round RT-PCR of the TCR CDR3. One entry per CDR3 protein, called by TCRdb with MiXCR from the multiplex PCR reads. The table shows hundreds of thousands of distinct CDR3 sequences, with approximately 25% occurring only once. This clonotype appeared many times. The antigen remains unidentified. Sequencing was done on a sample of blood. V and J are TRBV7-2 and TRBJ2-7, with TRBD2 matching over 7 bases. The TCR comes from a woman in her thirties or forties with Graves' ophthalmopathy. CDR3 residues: CASSFTGGSYEQYF. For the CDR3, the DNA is TGTGCCAGCAGCTTTACCGGCGGGAGTTACGAGCAGTACTTC.